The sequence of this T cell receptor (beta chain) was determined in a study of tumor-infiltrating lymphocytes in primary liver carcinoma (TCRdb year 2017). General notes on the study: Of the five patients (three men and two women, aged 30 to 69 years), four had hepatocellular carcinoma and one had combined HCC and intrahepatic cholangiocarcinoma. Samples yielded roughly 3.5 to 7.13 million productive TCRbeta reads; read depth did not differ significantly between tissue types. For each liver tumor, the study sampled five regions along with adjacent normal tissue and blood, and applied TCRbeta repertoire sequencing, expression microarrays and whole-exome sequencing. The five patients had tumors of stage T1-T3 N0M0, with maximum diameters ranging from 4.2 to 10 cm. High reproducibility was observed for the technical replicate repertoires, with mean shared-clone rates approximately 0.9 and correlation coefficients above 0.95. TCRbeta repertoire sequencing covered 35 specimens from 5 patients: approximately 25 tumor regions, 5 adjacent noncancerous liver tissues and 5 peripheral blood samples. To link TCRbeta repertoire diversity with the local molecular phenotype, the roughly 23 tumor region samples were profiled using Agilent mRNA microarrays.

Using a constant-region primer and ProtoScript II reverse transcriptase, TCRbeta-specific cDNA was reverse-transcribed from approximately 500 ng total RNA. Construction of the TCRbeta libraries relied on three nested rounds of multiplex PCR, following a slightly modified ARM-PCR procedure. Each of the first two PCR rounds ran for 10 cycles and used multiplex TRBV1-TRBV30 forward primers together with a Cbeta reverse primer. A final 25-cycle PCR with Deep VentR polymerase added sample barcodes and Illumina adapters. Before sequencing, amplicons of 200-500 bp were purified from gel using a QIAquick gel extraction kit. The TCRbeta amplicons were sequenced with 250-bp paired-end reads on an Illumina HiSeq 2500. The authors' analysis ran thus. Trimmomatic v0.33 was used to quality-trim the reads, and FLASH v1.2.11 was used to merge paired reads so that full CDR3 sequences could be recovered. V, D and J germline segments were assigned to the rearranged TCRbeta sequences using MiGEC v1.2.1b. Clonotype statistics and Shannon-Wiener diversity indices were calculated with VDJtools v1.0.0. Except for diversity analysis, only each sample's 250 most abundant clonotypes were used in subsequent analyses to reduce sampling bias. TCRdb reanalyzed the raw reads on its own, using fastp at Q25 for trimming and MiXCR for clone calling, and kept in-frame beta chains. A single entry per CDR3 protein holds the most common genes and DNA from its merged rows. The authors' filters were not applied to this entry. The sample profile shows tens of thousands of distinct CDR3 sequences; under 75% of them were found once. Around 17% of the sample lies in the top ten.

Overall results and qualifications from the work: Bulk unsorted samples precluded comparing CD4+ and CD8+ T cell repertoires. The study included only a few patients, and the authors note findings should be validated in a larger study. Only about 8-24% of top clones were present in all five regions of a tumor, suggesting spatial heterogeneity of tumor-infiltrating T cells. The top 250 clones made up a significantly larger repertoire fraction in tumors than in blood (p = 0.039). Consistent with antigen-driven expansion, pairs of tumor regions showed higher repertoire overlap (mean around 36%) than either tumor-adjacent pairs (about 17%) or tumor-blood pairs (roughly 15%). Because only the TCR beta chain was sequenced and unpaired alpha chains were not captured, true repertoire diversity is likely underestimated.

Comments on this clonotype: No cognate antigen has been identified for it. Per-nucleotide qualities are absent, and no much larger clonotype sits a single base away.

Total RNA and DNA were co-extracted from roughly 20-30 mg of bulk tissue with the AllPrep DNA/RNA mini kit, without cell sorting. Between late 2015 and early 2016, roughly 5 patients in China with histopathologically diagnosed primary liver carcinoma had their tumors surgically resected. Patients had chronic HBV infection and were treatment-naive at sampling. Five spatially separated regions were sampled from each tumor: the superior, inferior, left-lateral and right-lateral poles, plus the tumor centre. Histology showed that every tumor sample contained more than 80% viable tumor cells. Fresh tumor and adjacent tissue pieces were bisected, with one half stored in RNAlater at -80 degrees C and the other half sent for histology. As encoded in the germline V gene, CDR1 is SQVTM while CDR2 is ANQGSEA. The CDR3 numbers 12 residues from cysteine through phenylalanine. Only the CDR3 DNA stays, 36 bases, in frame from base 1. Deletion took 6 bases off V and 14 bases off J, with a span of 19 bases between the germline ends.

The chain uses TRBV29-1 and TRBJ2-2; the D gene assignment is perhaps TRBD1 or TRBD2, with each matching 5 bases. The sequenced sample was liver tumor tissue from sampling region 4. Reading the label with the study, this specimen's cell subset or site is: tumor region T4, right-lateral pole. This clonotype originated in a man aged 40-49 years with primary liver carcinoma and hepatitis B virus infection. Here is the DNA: TGCAGCGTGCCTGAGGGGATCGGGAAACTGTTTTTT. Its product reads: CSVPEGIGKLFF.